One and the same sample provided the 8 T cell receptor beta chains below, sequenced in a study of blood T cell repertoires in COVID-19. Sequenced by immunoSEQ multiplex PCR; TCRdb stores in-frame clones only, minus some. The repertoire holds a few hundred thousand clones, with approximately 86% as singletons. Sequenced sample: peripheral blood. All receptors come from a man aged 55-75 years with acute or convalescent COVID-19.

The chain couples TRBV6-5 to TRBJ2-1; D uncertain. CDR1 is MNHEY and CDR2 is SVGAGI in the germline V gene. The V gene lost 8 bases and the J gene lost 4 bases, with 6 bases spanning the gap. CDR3 length equals 11 residues. CDR3 coding DNA: TGTGCCAGCGGAGCGTACAATGAGCAGTTCTTC. Its translation: CASGAYNEQFF.

The CDR3 region is CASSPGGGTAQYF. The CDR3 DNA follows: TGTGCCAGCAGCCCCGGGGGAGGGACGGCGCAGTATTTT. The V and J genes are TRBV13 and TRBJ2-3, with 7 bases identical to TRBD2. V dropped 5 bases and J dropped 10; count of bases not matched to a gene: 9. The CDR3 has 13 residues. Germline CDR1 and CDR2: PRHDT and FYEKMQ (reference sequence).

The chain uses TRBV7-6 and TRBJ1-2; tentative D call: TRBD1 (6 bases). The CDR3 has 13 residues. V was shortened by 1 base and J by 7 bases, with 10 bases between the two germline ends. CDR1 is SGHVS and CDR2 is FNYEAQ in the germline V gene. The CDR3 bases are TGTGCCAGCAGCTTAGGAGGGACATTTGGCTACACCTTC. Protein sequence: CASSLGGTFGYTF.

This chain links TRBV4-2 with TRBJ1-1; TRBD1 matches at 7 bases. V lost 2 bases to trimming and J lost 0 bases; unmatched junction nucleotides: 3. This CDR3 spans 15 amino acids. Germline values: CDR1 LGHNA, CDR2 YNFKEQ. The CDR3 coding sequence is TGTGCCAGCAGCCAACCCAGGGGGGTGAACACTGAAGCTTTCTTT. Its protein is CASSQPRGVNTEAFF.

The J gene is TRBJ1-1, the V gene TRBV10-3, with D hard to call. This CDR3 has 14 residues. Germline lookup yields CDR1 ENHRY and CDR2 SYGVKD. Trimming removed 5 bases at V and 0 bases at J, with 10 bases between. CDR3 amino acids: CAISPELLNTEAFF. CDR3 nucleotides: TGTGCCATCAGTCCCGAGTTATTGAACACTGAAGCTTTCTTT.

This clone appeared a few times. The chain joins TRBV5-1 to TRBJ1-2; possibly TRBD1 for D (6 bases). The V gene lost 7 bases and the J gene lost 6 bases, with 16 bases spanning the gap. The CDR3 runs to 13 residues. Germline V CDR1 and CDR2: SGHRS, YFSETQ. This CDR3 is CASRLGGGDGYTF. The DNA of the CDR3 is TGCGCCAGCCGACTGGGGGGGGGCGATGGCTACACCTTC. The whole variable domain, filled in from reference TRBV5-1 and TRBJ1-2, reads KAGVTQTPRYLIKTRGQQVTLSCSPISGHRSVSWYQQTPGQGLQFLFEYFSETQRNKGNFPGRFSGRQFSNSRSEMNVSTLELGDSALYLCASRLGGGDGYTFGSGTRLTVV.

This clone was observed a few times. The chain joins TRBV2 to TRBJ2-7; no reliable D call. V gave up 6 bases and J gave up 2 bases, with 17 bases separating them. This CDR3 contains 15 residues. CDR1 and CDR2 from the germline V gene are SNHLY and FYNNEI. The CDR3 nucleotides read TGTGCCAGCAGCCCAGAGGCTCGCGAGCCCTACGAGCAGTACTTC. Its translation is CASSPEAREPYEQYF.

Of note for this clone: Other DNA sequences from this sample encode an identical CDR3 as well. The chain has TRBV9 and TRBJ2-5; D might be TRBD2 (6 bases). CDR1 SGDLS and CDR2 YYNGEE come from the germline V gene. The length of the CDR3 is 13 residues. Trimming left V 4 bases short and J 2 bases short, with 9 bases between. DNA for the CDR3: TGTGCCAGCAGCCCTGGGGGGCAAGAGACCCAGTACTTC. Protein sequence: CASSPGGQETQYF.